Listed here are 25 T cell receptor beta chains from one sample, sequenced in a study of monozygotic twins with inflammatory bowel disease. Using the 5' RACE reads, TCRdb records one entry per CDR3 protein without DNA. The sample's table shows around 450,000 distinct CDR3 sequences. Sequenced sample: blood. All receptors derive from a human donor with ulcerative colitis or Crohn's disease, or a healthy co-twin of an affected twin (not recorded which).

This chain links TRBV7-2 with TRBJ2-5. The CDR3 is made up of 15 amino acids. Germline V gene lookup returns CDR1 SGHTA and CDR2 FQGNSA. CDR3 sequence: CASSLAFGSQETQYF. The complete variable domain, with remaining parts taken from reference TRBV7-2 and TRBJ2-5, reads GAGVSQSPSNKVTEKGKDVELRCDPISGHTALYWYRQSLGQGLEFLIYFQGNSAPDKSGLPSDRFSAERTGGSVSTLTIQRTQQEDSAVYLCASSLAFGSQETQYFGPGTRLLVL.

The chain combines TRBV7-6 with TRBJ1-5; with no DNA, the TCRdb D assignment of TRBD1 cannot be verified. Looked up from germline, CDR1 is SGHVS and CDR2 is FNYEAQ. This CDR3 has 16 amino acids. The CDR3 spells CASSPRGGDPYQPQHF.

This chain uses TRBV20-1 with TRBJ2-1; the TCRdb D gene call, TRBD1, has no DNA to confirm it. The CDR3 contains 15 residues. CDR1 is DFQATT and CDR2 is SNEGSKA in the germline V gene (reference sequence). The CDR3 region is CSARGDRGAYNEQFF.

J is TRBJ1-2 and V is TRBV20-1; TCRdb gives TRBD1 as the D gene, but with no DNA this cannot be confirmed. CDR1 is DFQATT, CDR2 SNEGSKA, per germline (reference sequence). The CDR3 length is 15 residues. CDR3 region: CSARDFAGGNYGYTF.

The gene calls are TRBV11-2 and TRBJ2-3; TCRdb's D call, TRBD2, is unchecked because there is no DNA. The CDR3 length is 18 residues. Germline assignment: CDR1 SGHAT and CDR2 FQNNGV. Here the CDR3 reads CASSLGWDGAGDTDTQYF.

This chain connects TRBV5-1 to TRBJ1-2. Per germline, CDR1 SGHRS and CDR2 YFSETQ. The CDR3 length is 13 residues. The CDR3 spells CASSLYGDYGYTF.

The chain links TRBV10-3 to TRBJ2-1; TCRdb's D call of TRBD1 is untestable without DNA. This CDR3 is built from 15 residues. Germline V gives CDR1 ENHRY, CDR2 SYGVKD. CDR3 region: CAISATLGGYNEQFF.

V and J are TRBV7-2 and TRBJ2-1. CDR3 length equals 15 residues. From germline, CDR1 is SGHTA and CDR2 FQGNSA. The CDR3 is CASSLSVGMNNEQFF. Variable domain in full (rest from reference TRBV7-2 and TRBJ2-1): GAGVSQSPSNKVTEKGKDVELRCDPISGHTALYWYRQSLGQGLEFLIYFQGNSAPDKSGLPSDRFSAERTGGSVSTLTIQRTQQEDSAVYLCASSLSVGMNNEQFFGPGTRLTVL.

CDR3 sequence reads: CASSSIPGGGETQYF. This chain joins TRBV9 and TRBJ2-5; TCRdb's D gene call, TRBD1, goes unchecked for lack of DNA. This CDR3 is 15 amino acids long. Germline CDR1 reads SGDLS; CDR2 reads YYNGEE.

This chain joins TRBV5-1 and TRBJ2-7. Germline V gene sequence: CDR1 SGHRS, CDR2 YFSETQ. The CDR3 is 15 amino acids. CDR3 amino acids: CASRLDISSSYEQYF. Variable domain in full (rest from reference TRBV5-1 and TRBJ2-7): KAGVTQTPRYLIKTRGQQVTLSCSPISGHRSVSWYQQTPGQGLQFLFEYFSETQRNKGNFPGRFSGRQFSNSRSEMNVSTLELGDSALYLCASRLDISSSYEQYFGPGTRLTVT.

V and J are TRBV7-9 and TRBJ2-1; TCRdb proposes TRBD1, but this gene call is untestable without DNA. The CDR3 spans 16 residues. The germline CDR1 and CDR2 sequences are SEHNR and FQNEAQ (reference sequence). The CDR3 spells CASSGRDTSSYNEQFF.

This sequence joins TRBV19 and TRBJ2-1; TCRdb designates TRBD2, a call that cannot be tested without DNA. Germline CDR1 reads LNHDA; CDR2 reads SQIVND (reference sequence). The CDR3 is 13 residues long. The CDR3 protein is CATTPGRPPEQFF.

The chain has TRBV25-1 and TRBJ1-3; TCRdb selects TRBD1, and the lack of DNA leaves this call unchecked. Germline loops: CDR1 MGHDK, CDR2 SYGVNS. The CDR3 sequence is 14 residues long. The CDR3 protein is CASGGPLSGNTIYF.

V usage is TRBV7-9 and J usage is TRBJ2-1; the D gene TCRdb calls, TRBD1, cannot be checked with no DNA. Looked up from germline, CDR1 is SEHNR and CDR2 is FQNEAQ (reference sequence). This CDR3 is built from 15 residues. CDR3 amino acids: CASSPRGQRGNEQFF.

The rearrangement joins TRBV15 to TRBJ2-5. The CDR3 spans 15 residues. Looked up from germline, CDR1 is LNHNV and CDR2 is YYDKDF (reference sequence). The CDR3 protein is CATSRDLVVQETQYF.

This chain joins TRBV12-3 or TRBV12-4 and TRBJ1-3; TCRdb picks TRBD1, but there is no DNA to check that call. The CDR3 has 14 amino acids. CDR3 sequence reads: CASSPTVLGNTIYF.

The genes are TRBV18 and TRBJ1-6. Per the germline V gene, CDR1 is KGHSH and CDR2 is LQKENI. CDR3 size: 14 residues. The CDR3 sequence is CASSPGLRYSPLHF.

The chain recombines TRBV7-2 with TRBJ2-1. This CDR3 has 14 residues. Germline CDR1 reads SGHTA; CDR2 reads FQGNSA. The CDR3 loop is CASGLAGYYNEQFF.

CDR3 in amino acids: CASSLGWTDLFPYGYTF. This chain connects TRBV12-3 or TRBV12-4 to TRBJ1-2. The CDR3 runs 17 residues.

The V and J genes are TRBV7-2 and TRBJ2-3; no DNA is available, so the TRBD1 call from TCRdb remains unchecked. This CDR3 spans 15 amino acids. The germline V gene has CDR1 SGHTA and CDR2 FQGNSA. CDR3 sequence: CASSLGTGGRDTQYF.

This chain's CDR3 is CSAPGLAGADTQYF. This chain connects TRBV20-1 to TRBJ2-3; TCRdb returns TRBD2, unconfirmable since there is no DNA. In germline, CDR1 is DFQATT, CDR2 SNEGSKA (reference sequence). This CDR3 has 14 residues.

V is TRBV7-6 and J is TRBJ2-2; TCRdb outputs TRBD1, but without DNA this stays unchecked. Germline-derived CDR1 and CDR2 are SGHVS and FNYEAQ. This CDR3 comprises 15 residues. The CDR3 reads CASSLGRGATGELFF.

The CDR3: CASSYRGIGYGYTF. The genes are TRBV6-5 and TRBJ1-2; TCRdb reports TRBD1, a call that lacks DNA to check it against. Germline V CDR1 and CDR2: MNHEY, SVGAGI. The CDR3 contains 14 residues.

This chain connects TRBV5-4 to TRBJ2-3; the D call of TRBD1 rests on TCRdb alone, since no DNA is present to check it. CDR1 and CDR2 (germline): SGHNT, YYREEE (reference sequence). This CDR3 has 16 residues. CDR3 region: CASSSYGQPSTDTQYF.

V is TRBV5-1 and J is TRBJ2-1; TCRdb picks TRBD2, but there is no DNA to check that call. The CDR3 spans 20 residues. The germline V gene encodes CDR1 SGHRS and CDR2 YFSETQ. Here the CDR3 reads CASSLLAARSAGSSYNEQFF.